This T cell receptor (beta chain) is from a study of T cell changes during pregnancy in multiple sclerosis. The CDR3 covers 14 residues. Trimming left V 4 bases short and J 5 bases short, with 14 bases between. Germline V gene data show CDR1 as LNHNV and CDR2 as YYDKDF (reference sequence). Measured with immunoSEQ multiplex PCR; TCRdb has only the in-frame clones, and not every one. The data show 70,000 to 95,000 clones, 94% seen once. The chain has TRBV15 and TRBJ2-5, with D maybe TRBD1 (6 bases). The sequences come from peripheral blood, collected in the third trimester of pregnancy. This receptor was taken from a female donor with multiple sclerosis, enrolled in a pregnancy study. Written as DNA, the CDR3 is TGTGCCACCAGCATTGCTGGACAGTGGGAGACCCAGTACTTC. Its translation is CATSIAGQWETQYF.